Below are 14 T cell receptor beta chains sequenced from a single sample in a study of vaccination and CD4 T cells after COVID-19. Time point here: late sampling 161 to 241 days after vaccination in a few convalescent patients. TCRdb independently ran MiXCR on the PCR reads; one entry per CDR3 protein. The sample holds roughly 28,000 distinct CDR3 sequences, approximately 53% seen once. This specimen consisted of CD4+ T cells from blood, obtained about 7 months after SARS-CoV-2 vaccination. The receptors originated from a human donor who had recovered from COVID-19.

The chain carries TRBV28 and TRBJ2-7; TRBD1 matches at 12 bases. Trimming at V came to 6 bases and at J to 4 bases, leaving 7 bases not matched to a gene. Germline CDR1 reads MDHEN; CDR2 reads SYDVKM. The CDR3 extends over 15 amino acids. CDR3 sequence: CASRHGDRGLYEQYF. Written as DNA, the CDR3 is TGTGCCAGCAGGCACGGGGACAGGGGGCTGTACGAGCAGTACTTC. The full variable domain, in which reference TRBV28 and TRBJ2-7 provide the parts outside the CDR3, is DVKVTQSSRYLVKRTGEKVFLECVQDMDHENMFWYRQDPGLGLRLIYFSYDVKMKEKGDIPEGYSVSREKKERFSLILESASTNQTSMYLCASRHGDRGLYEQYFGPGTRLTVT.

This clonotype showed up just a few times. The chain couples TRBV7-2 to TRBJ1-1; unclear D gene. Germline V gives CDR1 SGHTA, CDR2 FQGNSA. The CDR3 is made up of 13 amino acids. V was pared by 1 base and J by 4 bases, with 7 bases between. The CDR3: CASSLGGSTEAFF. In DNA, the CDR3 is TGTGCCAGCAGCTTAGGCGGGAGCACTGAAGCTTTCTTT.

The CDR3 is CSARVVAGAGSSYNEQFF. CDR3 sequence (DNA): TGCAGTGCTAGAGTAGTAGCGGGTGCGGGAAGCTCCTACAATGAGCAGTTCTTC. The chain employs TRBV20-1 and TRBJ2-1; TRBD2 aligns across 7 bases. This CDR3 is built from 18 residues. CDR1 and CDR2 (germline): DFQATT, SNEGSKA (reference sequence). V shed 1 base and J 0 bases; nucleotides not matched to a gene: 12.

CDR3 DNA: TGCGCCAGCAGCCAAGAGGGACAGGGGGGCGCAGATACGCAGTATTTT. Translated, it gives CASSQEGQGGADTQYF. The rearrangement links TRBV4-3 to TRBJ2-3; TRBD1 aligns across 11 bases. The CDR3 is 16 amino acids. V lost 0 bases, J lost 4 bases, and 3 bases stayed unmatched. Germline loops: CDR1 LGHNA, CDR2 YSLEER.

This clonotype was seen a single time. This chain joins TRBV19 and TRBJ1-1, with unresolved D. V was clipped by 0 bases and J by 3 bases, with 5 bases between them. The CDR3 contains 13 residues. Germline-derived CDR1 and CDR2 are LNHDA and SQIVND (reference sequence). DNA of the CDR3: TGTGCCAGTAGTATAGAGGCGGACACTGAAGCTTTCTTT. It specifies CASSIEADTEAFF.

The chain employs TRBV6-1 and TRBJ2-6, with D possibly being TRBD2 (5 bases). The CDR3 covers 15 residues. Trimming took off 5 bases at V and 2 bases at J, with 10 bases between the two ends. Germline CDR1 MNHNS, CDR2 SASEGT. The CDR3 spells CASSLAGAGANVLTF. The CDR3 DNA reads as TGTGCCAGCAGTCTTGCGGGCGCTGGGGCCAACGTCCTGACTTTC.

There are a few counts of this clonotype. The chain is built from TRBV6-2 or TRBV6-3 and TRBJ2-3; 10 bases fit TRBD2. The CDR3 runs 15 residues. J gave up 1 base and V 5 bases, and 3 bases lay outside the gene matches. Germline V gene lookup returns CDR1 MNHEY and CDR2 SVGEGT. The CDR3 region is CASSSGRAGTDTQYF. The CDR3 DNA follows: TGTGCCAGCAGTAGCGGGAGGGCCGGCACAGATACGCAGTATTTT.

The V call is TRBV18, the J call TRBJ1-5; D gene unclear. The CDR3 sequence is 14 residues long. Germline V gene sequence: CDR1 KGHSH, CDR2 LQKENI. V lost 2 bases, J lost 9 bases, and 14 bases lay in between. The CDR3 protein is CASSPSRALRPQHF. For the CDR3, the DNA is TGTGCCAGCTCACCAAGCCGGGCCCTACGGCCCCAGCATTTT.

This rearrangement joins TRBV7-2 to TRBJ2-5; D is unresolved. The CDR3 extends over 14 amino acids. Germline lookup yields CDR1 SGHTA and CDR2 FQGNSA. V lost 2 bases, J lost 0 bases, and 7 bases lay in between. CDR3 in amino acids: CASSLYADQETQYF. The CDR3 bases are TGTGCCAGCAGCTTATATGCGGACCAAGAGACCCAGTACTTC.

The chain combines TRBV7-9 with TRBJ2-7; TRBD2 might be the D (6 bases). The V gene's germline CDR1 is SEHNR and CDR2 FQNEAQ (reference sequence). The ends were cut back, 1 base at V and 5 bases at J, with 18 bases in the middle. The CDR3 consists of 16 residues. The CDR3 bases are TGTGCCAGCAGCTTAGGATTCGGACTAAGGCGAAACGAGCAGTACTTC. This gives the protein CASSLGFGLRRNEQYF.

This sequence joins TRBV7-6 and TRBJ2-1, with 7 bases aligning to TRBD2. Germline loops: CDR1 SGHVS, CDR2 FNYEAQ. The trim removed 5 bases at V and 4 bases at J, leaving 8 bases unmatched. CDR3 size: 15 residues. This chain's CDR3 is CASSLFGGGYNEQFF. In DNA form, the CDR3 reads TGTGCCAGCAGCCTCTTTGGGGGAGGGTACAATGAGCAGTTCTTC.

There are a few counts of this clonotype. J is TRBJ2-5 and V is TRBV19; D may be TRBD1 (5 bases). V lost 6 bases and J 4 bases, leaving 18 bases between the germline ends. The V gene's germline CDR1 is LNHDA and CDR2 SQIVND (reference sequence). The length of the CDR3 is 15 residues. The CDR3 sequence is CASSDRPQGGETQYF. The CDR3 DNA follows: TGTGCCAGTAGCGATCGTCCGCAGGGCGGAGAGACCCAGTACTTC.

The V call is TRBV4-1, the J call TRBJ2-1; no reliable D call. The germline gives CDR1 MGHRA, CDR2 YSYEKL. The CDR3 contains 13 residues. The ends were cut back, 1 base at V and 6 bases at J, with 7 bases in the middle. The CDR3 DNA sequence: TGCGCCAGCAGCCAAGGGCGGATCAATGAGCAGTTCTTC. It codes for CASSQGRINEQFF.

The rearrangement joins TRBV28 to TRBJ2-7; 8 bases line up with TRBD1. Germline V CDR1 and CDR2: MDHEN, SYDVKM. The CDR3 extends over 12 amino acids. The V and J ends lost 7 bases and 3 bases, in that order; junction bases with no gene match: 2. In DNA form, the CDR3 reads TGTGCCAGCAAAGGACAGGGCTACGAGCAGTACTTC. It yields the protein CASKGQGYEQYF.